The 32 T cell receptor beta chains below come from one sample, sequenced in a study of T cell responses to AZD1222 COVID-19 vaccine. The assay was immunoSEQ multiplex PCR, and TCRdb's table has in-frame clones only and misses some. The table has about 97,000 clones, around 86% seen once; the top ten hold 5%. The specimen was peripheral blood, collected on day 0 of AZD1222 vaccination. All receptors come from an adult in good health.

CDR3 loop: CASSPGLAEVSYNEQFF. CDR3 in DNA: TGTGCCAGCAGCCCGGGGCTAGCGGAAGTTTCCTACAATGAGCAGTTCTTC. The gene calls are TRBV5-4 and TRBJ2-1; 7 nucleotides align to TRBD2. The CDR3 covers 17 residues. Germline V CDR1 and CDR2: SGHNT, YYREEE (reference sequence). The V segment lost 4 bases and the J segment 1 base; nucleotides outside the gene matches: 11.

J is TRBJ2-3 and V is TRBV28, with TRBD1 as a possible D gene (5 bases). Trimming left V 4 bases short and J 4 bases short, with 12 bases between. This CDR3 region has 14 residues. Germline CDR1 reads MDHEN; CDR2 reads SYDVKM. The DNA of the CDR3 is TGTGCCAGCAGTTCCCCAGGGTGGGCAGATACGCAGTATTTT. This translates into CASSSPGWADTQYF.

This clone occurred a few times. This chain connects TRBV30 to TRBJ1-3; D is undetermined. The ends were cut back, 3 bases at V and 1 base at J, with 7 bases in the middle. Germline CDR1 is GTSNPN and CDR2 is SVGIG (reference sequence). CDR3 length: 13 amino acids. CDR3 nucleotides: TGTGCCTGGAGCGGTTTGTCTGGAAACACCATATATTTT. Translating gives CAWSGLSGNTIYF.

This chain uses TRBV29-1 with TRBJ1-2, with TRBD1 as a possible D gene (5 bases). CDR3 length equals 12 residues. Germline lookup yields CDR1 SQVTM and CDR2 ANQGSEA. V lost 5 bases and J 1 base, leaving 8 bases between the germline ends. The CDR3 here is CSVTDSNYGYTF. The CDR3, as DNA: TGCAGCGTTACTGACAGTAACTATGGCTACACCTTC. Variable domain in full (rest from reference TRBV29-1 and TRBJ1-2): SAVISQKPSRDICQRGTSLTIQCQVDSQVTMMFWYRQQPGQSLTLIATANQGSEATYESGFVIDKFPISRPNLTFSTLTVSNMSPEDSSIYLCSVTDSNYGYTFGSGTRLTVV.

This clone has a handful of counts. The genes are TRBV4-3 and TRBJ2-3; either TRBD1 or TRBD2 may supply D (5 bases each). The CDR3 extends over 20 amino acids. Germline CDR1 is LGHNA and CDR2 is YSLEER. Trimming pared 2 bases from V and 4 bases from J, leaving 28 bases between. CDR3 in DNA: TGCGCCAGCAGCCAACTCACCGCGAGAGGGACCCTAGATCGCCCAGATACGCAGTATTTT. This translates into CASSQLTARGTLDRPDTQYF.

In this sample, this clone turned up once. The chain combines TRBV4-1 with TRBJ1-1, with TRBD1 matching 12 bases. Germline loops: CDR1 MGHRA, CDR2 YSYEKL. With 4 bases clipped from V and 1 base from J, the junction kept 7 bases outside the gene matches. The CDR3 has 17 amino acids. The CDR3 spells CASSPPGQGAQNTEAFF. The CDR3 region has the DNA TGCGCCAGCAGCCCTCCGGGACAGGGGGCTCAGAACACTGAAGCTTTCTTT.

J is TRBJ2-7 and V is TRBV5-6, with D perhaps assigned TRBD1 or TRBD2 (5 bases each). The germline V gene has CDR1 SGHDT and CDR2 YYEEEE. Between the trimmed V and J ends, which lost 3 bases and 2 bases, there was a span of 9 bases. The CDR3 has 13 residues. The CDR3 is CASSWDRTYEQYF. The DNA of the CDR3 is TGTGCCAGCAGCTGGGACCGCACCTACGAGCAGTACTTC.

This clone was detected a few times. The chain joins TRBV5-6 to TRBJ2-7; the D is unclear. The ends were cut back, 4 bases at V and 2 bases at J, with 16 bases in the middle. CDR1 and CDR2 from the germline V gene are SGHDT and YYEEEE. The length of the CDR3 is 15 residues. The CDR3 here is CASSLRDDLTYEQYF. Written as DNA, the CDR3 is TGTGCCAGCAGCCTCCGCGATGACCTGACCTACGAGCAGTACTTC.

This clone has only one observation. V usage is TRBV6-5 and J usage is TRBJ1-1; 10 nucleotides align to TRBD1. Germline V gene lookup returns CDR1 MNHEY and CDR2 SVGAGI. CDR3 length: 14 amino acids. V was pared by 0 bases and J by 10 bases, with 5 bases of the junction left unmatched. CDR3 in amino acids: CASSYSGQGRGAFF. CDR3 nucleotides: TGTGCCAGCAGTTACTCGGGACAGGGGCGGGGAGCTTTCTTT.

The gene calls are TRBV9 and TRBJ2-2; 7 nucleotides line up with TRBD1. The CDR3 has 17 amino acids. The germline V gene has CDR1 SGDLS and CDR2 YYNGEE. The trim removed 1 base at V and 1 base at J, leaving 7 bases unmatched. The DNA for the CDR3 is TGTGCCAGCAGCGTAAGGTTGCGACAGGGGAACACCGGGGAGCTGTTTTTT. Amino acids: CASSVRLRQGNTGELFF.

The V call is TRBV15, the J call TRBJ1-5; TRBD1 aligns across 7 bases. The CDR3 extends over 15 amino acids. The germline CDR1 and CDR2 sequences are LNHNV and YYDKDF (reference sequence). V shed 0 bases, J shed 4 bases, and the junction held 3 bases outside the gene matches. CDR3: CATSREQGFNQPQHF. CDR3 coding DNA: TGTGCCACCAGCAGAGAACAGGGGTTTAATCAGCCCCAGCATTTT.

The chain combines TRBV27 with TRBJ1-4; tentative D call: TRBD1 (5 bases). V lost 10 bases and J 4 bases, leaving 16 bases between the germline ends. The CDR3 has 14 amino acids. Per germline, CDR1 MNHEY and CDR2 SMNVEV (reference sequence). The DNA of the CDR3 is TGTGCCACCGCCCTTCGGGACCATAATGAAAAACTGTTTTTT. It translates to CATALRDHNEKLFF.

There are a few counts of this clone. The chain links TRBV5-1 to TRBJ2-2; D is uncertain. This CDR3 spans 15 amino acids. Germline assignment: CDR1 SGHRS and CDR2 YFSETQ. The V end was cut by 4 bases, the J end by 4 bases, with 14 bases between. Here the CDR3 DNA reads TGCGCCAGCAGCCGCTCGGCAGCCTCCACCGGGGAGCTGTTTTTT. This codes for CASSRSAASTGELFF. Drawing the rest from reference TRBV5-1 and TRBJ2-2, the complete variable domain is KAGVTQTPRYLIKTRGQQVTLSCSPISGHRSVSWYQQTPGQGLQFLFEYFSETQRNKGNFPGRFSGRQFSNSRSEMNVSTLELGDSALYLCASSRSAASTGELFFGEGSRLTVL.

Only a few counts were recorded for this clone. The CDR3 DNA reads as TGTGCCAGCAGAGACTTTTCGGACAGCTACGAGCAGTACTTC. Translation gives CASRDFSDSYEQYF. V and J are TRBV6-1 and TRBJ2-7; possibly TRBD1 for D (6 bases). Germline CDR1 MNHNS, CDR2 SASEGT. This CDR3 has 14 residues. The ends were cut back, 6 bases at V and 3 bases at J, with 15 bases in the middle.

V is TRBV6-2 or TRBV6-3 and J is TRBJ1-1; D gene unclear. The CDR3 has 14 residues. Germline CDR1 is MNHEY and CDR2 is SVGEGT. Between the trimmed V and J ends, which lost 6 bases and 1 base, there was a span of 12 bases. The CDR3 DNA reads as TGTGCCAGCAGCCCTCGGAGAGAGAACACTGAAGCTTTCTTT. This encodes CASSPRRENTEAFF.

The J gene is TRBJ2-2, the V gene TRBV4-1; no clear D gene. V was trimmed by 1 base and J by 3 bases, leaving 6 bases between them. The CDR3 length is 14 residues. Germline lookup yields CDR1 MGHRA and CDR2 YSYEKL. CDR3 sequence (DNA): TGCGCCAGCAGCCAAGCGGCTTACACCGGGGAGCTGTTTTTT. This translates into CASSQAAYTGELFF.

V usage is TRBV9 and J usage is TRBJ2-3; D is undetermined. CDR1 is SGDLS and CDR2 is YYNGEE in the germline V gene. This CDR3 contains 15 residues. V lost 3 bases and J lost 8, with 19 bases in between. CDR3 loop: CASSADKDPWGTQYF. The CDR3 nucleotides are TGTGCCAGCAGCGCCGATAAGGACCCCTGGGGTACGCAGTATTTT.

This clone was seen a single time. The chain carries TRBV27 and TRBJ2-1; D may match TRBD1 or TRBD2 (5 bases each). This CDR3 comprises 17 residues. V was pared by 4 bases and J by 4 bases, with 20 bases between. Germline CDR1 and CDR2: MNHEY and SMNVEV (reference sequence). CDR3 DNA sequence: TGTGCCAGCAGTTCCCCATCGGGACCCCTCCCTTACAATGAGCAGTTCTTC. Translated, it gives CASSSPSGPLPYNEQFF.

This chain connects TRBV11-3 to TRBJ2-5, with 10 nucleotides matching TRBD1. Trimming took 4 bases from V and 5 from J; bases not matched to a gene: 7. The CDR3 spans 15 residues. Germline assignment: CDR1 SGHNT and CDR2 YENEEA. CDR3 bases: TGTGCCAGCAGCTGGGGACAGGGGACAGGCGAGACCCAGTACTTC. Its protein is CASSWGQGTGETQYF.

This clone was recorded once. The CDR3: CASSLAGDREKLFF. CDR3 coding DNA: TGTGCCAGCAGCTTGGCCGGGGATCGGGAAAAACTGTTTTTT. The V call is TRBV5-4, the J call TRBJ1-4, with D unclear. The CDR3 contains 14 residues. The V gene lost 0 bases and the J gene lost 8 bases, with 11 bases spanning the gap. In germline, CDR1 is SGHNT, CDR2 YYREEE (reference sequence). The full variable domain, completed using reference TRBV5-4 and TRBJ1-4, is ETGVTQSPTHLIKTRGQQVTLRCSSQSGHNTVSWYQQALGQGPQFIFQYYREEENGRGNFPPRFSGLQFPNYSSELNVNALELDDSALYLCASSLAGDREKLFFGSGTQLSVL.

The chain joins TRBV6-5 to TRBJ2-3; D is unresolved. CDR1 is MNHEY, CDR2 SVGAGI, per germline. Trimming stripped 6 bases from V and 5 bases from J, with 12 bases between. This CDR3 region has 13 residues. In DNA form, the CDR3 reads TGTGCCAGCAGACAACCTCCGGGAGATACGCAGTATTTT. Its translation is CASRQPPGDTQYF.

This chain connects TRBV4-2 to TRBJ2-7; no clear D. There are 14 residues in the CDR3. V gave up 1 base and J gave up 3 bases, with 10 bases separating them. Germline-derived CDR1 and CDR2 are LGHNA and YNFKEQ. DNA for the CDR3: TGTGCCAGCAGCCAAGTGGCAGCGAGCTACGAGCAGTACTTC. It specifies CASSQVAASYEQYF.

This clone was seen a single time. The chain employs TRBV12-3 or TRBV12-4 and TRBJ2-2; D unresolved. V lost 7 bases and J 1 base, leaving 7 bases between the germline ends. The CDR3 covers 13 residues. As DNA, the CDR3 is TGTGCCAGCACCAAGATGAACACCGGGGAGCTGTTTTTT. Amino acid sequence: CASTKMNTGELFF.

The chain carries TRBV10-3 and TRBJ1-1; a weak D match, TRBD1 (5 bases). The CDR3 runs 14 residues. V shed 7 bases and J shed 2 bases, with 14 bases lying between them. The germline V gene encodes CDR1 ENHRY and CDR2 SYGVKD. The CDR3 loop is CAINPGTANTEAFF. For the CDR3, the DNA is TGTGCCATCAATCCCGGGACGGCAAACACTGAAGCTTTCTTT.

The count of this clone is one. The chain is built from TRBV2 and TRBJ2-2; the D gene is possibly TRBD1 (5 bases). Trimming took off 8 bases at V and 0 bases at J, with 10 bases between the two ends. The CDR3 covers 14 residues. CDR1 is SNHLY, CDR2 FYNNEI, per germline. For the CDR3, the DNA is TGTGCCAGCTCCGAGACAGCGAACACCGGGGAGCTGTTTTTT. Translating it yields CASSETANTGELFF.

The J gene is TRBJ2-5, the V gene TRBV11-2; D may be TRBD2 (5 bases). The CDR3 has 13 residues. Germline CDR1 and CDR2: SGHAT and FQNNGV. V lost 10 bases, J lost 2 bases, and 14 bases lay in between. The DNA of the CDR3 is TGTGCCACTTTATCCAGCGGACAAGAGACCCAGTACTTC. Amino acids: CATLSSGQETQYF.

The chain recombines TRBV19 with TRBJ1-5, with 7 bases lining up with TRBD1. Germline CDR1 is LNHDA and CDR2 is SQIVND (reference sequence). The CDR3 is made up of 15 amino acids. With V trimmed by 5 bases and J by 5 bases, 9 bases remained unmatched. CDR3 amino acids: CASSRREGADQPQHF. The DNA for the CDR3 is TGTGCCAGTAGTCGGCGGGAGGGGGCCGATCAGCCCCAGCATTTT. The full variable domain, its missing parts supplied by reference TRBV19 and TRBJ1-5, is DGGITQSPKYLFRKEGQNVTLSCEQNLNHDAMYWYRQDPGQGLRLIYYSQIVNDFQKGDIAEGYSVSREKKESFPLTVTSAQKNPTAFYLCASSRREGADQPQHFGDGTRLSIL.

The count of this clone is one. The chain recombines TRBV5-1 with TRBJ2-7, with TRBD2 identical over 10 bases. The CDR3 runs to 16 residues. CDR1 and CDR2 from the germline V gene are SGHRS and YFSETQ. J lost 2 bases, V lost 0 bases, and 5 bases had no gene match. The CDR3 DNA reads TGCGCCAGCAGCTTGGCCGCTAGCGGGGGTCCCTACGAGCAGTACTTC. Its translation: CASSLAASGGPYEQYF.

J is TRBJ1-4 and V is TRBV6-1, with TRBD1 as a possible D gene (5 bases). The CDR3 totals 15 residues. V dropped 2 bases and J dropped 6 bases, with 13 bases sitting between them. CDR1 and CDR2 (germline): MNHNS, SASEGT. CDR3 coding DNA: TGTGCCAGCAGTGAAATCCAGGGATATTATGAAAAACTGTTTTTT. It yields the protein CASSEIQGYYEKLFF.

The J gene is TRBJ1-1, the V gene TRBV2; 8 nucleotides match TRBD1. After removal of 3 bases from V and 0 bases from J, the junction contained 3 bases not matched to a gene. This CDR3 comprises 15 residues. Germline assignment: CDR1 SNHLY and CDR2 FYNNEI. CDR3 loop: CASSEPGQVNTEAFF. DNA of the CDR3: TGTGCCAGCAGTGAGCCGGGACAGGTGAACACTGAAGCTTTCTTT.

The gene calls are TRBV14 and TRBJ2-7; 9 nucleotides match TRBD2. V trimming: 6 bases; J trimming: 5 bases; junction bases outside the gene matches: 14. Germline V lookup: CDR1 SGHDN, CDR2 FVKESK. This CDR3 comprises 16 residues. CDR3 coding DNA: TGTGCCAGCAGTCGCTTAGGGACTAGCATTTCGAACGAGCAGTACTTC. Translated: CASSRLGTSISNEQYF.

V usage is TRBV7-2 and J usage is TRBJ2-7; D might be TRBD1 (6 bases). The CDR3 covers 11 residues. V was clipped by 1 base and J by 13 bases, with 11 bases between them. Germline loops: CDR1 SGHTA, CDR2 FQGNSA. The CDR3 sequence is CASSLDSGVYF. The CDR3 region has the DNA TGTGCCAGCAGCTTAGACTCAGGGGTTTACTTC.